This TCR beta chain appears in the sequencing data of a study of OX40 agonist ivuxolimab in advanced cancers. Study as a whole: Previous treatment with anti-PD-1, anti-PD-L1 or anti-CTLA-4 therapy was allowed; 40% had received some. Three patients got partial responses; one had hepatocellular carcinoma and two had cutaneous melanoma.

Concerning this clone itself: Antigen specificity is unknown.

CDR3 length: 16 residues. V lost 4 bases to trimming and J lost 4 bases; unmatched junction nucleotides: 9. Germline loops: CDR1 SGHRS, CDR2 YFSETQ. Libraries were prepared by immunoSEQ multiplex PCR; TCRdb keeps only in-frame clonotypes and omits some of them. The table lists roughly 75,000 clones, more than 80% of them singletons, with approximately 3% in the top ten. Study-wide findings and caveats: Expanded clones belonging to CD8+ T cells outnumbered, on average, those of CD4+. Circulating CD4+ and CD8+ T cells showed clonal expansion by week 6 at 0.1 to 3.0 mg/kg.

The clonotype comes from an adult with an advanced solid tumor such as melanoma, head and neck, liver or kidney cancer. This chain uses TRBV5-1 with TRBJ1-3, with 9 bases fitting TRBD1. The sequencing here drew on CD4+ or CD8+ T cells sorted from blood, taken in a trial of the OX40 agonist ivuxolimab. The CDR3 sequence is CASSLTGQGAGNTIYF. The CDR3 DNA reads as TGCGCCAGCAGCCTGACGGGACAGGGAGCCGGAAACACCATATATTTT.